This passage covers 3 T cell receptor beta chains from one sample sequenced in a study of cytomegalovirus exposure and HLA in healthy donors. Clones were read by immunoSEQ multiplex PCR, and TCRdb kept only the in-frame ones, dropping some. Of over 250,000 clones listed, 75% to 90% are singletons. The sample consisted of PBMCs. The receptors stem from a woman younger than 45 in good health and CMV-seropositive.

V is TRBV2 and J is TRBJ2-7, with D unclear. There are 18 residues in the CDR3. V was shortened by 4 bases and J by 2 bases, with 24 bases between the two germline ends. Germline assignment: CDR1 SNHLY and CDR2 FYNNEI. The chain's CDR3 is CASSARPGFGQVTYEQYF. CDR3 DNA sequence: TGTGCCAGCAGTGCCCGGCCCGGTTTTGGGCAGGTGACCTACGAGCAGTACTTC.

The V gene is TRBV28, the J gene TRBJ2-3; unclear D gene. Trimming left V 9 bases short and J 0 bases short, with 1 base between. The CDR3 extends over 10 amino acids. Per germline, CDR1 MDHEN and CDR2 SYDVKM. Written as DNA, the CDR3 is TGTGCCAGGAGCACAGATACGCAGTATTTT. Its translation: CARSTDTQYF.

The rearrangement joins TRBV10-2 to TRBJ1-3; D unresolved. The CDR3 runs 11 residues. From germline, CDR1 is WSHSY and CDR2 SAAADI. Deletions cut 9 bases from V and 8 bases from J, with 11 bases between. CDR3 residues: CASVWGDTIYF. Here the CDR3 DNA reads TGCGCCAGTGTCTGGGGTGACACCATATATTTT.